The 14 T cell receptor beta chains presented below share a single source sample, sequenced in a study of T cell changes during pregnancy in multiple sclerosis. Using immunoSEQ multiplex PCR, the repertoire was profiled, and TCRdb retains in-frame clones only, with some absent. The top ten clones hold about 6.4% of a sample with tens of thousands of clones, 90% of them seen once. The sample consisted of peripheral blood, taken in the third trimester of pregnancy. The receptor source for this set is a female donor in good health, enrolled as a control in a pregnancy study.

Worth noting for this clone: The junction differs from germline at one of its ends, possibly a read error. The rearrangement joins TRBV6-5 to TRBJ2-7, with TRBD1 as a possible D gene (6 bases). Germline V gives CDR1 MNHEY, CDR2 SVGAGI. This CDR3 region has 14 residues. CDR3 sequence: CVSRRTASSYEQYF. CDR3 DNA sequence: TGTGTCAGCAGGCGGACAGCTAGCTCCTACGAGCAGTACTTC.

V usage is TRBV5-4 and J usage is TRBJ1-2; TRBD1 matches at 8 bases. J gave up 4 bases and V 1 base, and 12 bases lay outside the gene matches. There are 17 residues in the CDR3. Germline assignment: CDR1 SGHNT and CDR2 YYREEE (reference sequence). CDR3 amino acids: CASSLRAGGATGYGYTF. The CDR3 DNA is TGTGCCAGCAGCTTGAGGGCAGGGGGCGCGACCGGCTATGGCTACACCTTC.

This chain joins TRBV5-5 and TRBJ1-2; 7 nucleotides align to TRBD1. The CDR3 is 16 residues long. The ends lost 0 bases at V and 1 base at J; junction bases unmatched: 6. Looked up from germline, CDR1 is SGHKS and CDR2 is YYEKEE (reference sequence). The CDR3 coding sequence is TGTGCCAGCAGCTTGGAACCAGGGGGTCTTAACTATGGCTACACCTTC. Its protein is CASSLEPGGLNYGYTF.

The V gene is TRBV28, the J gene TRBJ1-3; a weak D match, TRBD1 (5 bases). V shed 3 bases and J shed 4 bases, with 13 bases lying between them. The CDR3 is made up of 15 amino acids. The germline gives CDR1 MDHEN, CDR2 SYDVKM. Here the CDR3 DNA reads TGTGCCAGCAGTTTGGGGGAGGGCGGGGGAAACACCATATATTTT. It yields the protein CASSLGEGGGNTIYF.

This clone was detected once. V is TRBV25-1 and J is TRBJ2-1, with D perhaps matching TRBD1 (6 bases). V was trimmed by 4 bases and J by 6 bases, leaving 19 bases between them. CDR3 length: 16 amino acids. Per the germline V gene, CDR1 is MGHDK and CDR2 is SYGVNS. CDR3 residues: CASSGSFGQGFNEQFF. As DNA, the CDR3 is TGTGCCAGCAGTGGGTCCTTTGGGCAGGGGTTCAATGAGCAGTTCTTC.

The rearrangement joins TRBV6-1 to TRBJ2-2, with TRBD1 identical over 7 bases. Germline CDR1 reads MNHNS; CDR2 reads SASEGT. The V segment lost 4 bases and the J segment 5 bases; nucleotides outside the gene matches: 7. The CDR3 consists of 15 residues. In nucleotides, the CDR3 is TGTGCCAGCAGTGGACGACAGGGTTTGACCGGGGAGCTGTTTTTT. Translation: CASSGRQGLTGELFF.

Points on this clone: One end of the junction is discordant with germline, which a read error may explain. J is TRBJ2-1 and V is TRBV7-2; the match to TRBD2 covers 9 bases. CDR3 length: 14 residues. Germline CDR1 and CDR2: SGHTA and FQGNSA. The CDR3, as DNA: TGCGCCAGCAGCCTGGGACTAGCAGACAATGAGCAGTTCTTC. It codes for CASSLGLADNEQFF.

Only one count was recorded for this clone. The chain couples TRBV5-4 to TRBJ1-2; 7 bases align to TRBD1. J gave up 7 bases and V 1 base, and 10 bases lay outside the gene matches. The CDR3 has 15 residues. In germline, CDR1 is SGHNT, CDR2 YYREEE (reference sequence). The CDR3 here is CASSLIEGGAGGYTF. The CDR3, as DNA: TGTGCCAGCAGCTTGATTGAAGGGGGCGCAGGTGGCTACACCTTC.

The chain combines TRBV28 with TRBJ1-2; D remains unclear. This CDR3 is built from 13 residues. Germline assignment: CDR1 MDHEN and CDR2 SYDVKM. V was pared by 3 bases and J by 5 bases, with 10 bases between. CDR3 in amino acids: CASSFPVSYGYTF. DNA of the CDR3: TGTGCCAGCAGTTTTCCAGTGTCGTATGGCTACACCTTC.

The gene calls are TRBV28 and TRBJ2-5; 9 bases are a match to TRBD2. The CDR3 consists of 16 residues. Germline-derived CDR1 and CDR2 are MDHEN and SYDVKM. V was pared by 6 bases and J by 5 bases, with 13 bases of the junction left unmatched. The DNA for the CDR3 is TGTGCCAGCAGCTCTCTAGCGGGGACGCCCTCGGAGACCCAGTACTTC. Its protein product is CASSSLAGTPSETQYF.

This rearrangement joins TRBV5-5 to TRBJ1-5, with 7 bases lining up with TRBD1. With 4 bases clipped from V and 9 bases from J, the junction kept 10 bases outside the gene matches. The CDR3 sequence is 14 residues long. Per germline, CDR1 SGHKS and CDR2 YYEKEE (reference sequence). CDR3 bases: TGTGCCAGCAGCCCAGCAGGGGGACGTGGGCCCCAGCATTTT. This translates into CASSPAGGRGPQHF.

The genes are TRBV11-2 and TRBJ1-1; 7 bases agree with TRBD1. The germline gives CDR1 SGHAT, CDR2 FQNNGV. CDR3 length: 15 residues. Trimming removed 5 bases from V and 0 bases from J; junction bases left unmatched: 6. The CDR3 spells CASSLWDSMNTEAFF. CDR3 in DNA: TGTGCCAGCAGCCTGTGGGACAGTATGAACACTGAAGCTTTCTTT.

The V and J genes are TRBV5-4 and TRBJ2-1; D might be TRBD1 or TRBD2, each matching 5 bases. The CDR3 has 16 residues. Trimming took off 4 bases at V and 3 bases at J, with 17 bases between the two ends. Germline assignment: CDR1 SGHNT and CDR2 YYREEE (reference sequence). CDR3 DNA sequence: TGTGCCAGCAGCCTGGGACGGGTAGGATTCTACAATGAGCAGTTCTTC. This gives the protein CASSLGRVGFYNEQFF.

The chain carries TRBV29-1 and TRBJ1-2; D is undetermined. CDR3 length: 14 amino acids. Trimming took 0 bases from V and 0 from J, leaving 8 bases between them. Germline CDR1 and CDR2: SQVTM and ANQGSEA. The DNA of the CDR3 is TGCAGCGTTGAAGAACGAAACACTAACTATGGCTACACCTTC. Translated, it gives CSVEERNTNYGYTF.